The entry below describes one TCR beta chain. No cognate antigen has been identified for it. Qualities for individual bases were not recorded, and no much larger clone is one base off. This entry comes from a study of blood T cell repertoires in COVID-19 (TCRdb year 2020). At the level of the whole study: The collaborator samples originated in the United States, Italy and Spain and spanned the acute and convalescent phases of COVID-19. The prospective study material was composed of cDNA or gDNA derived from T cells, B-cell-depleted T cells, or PBMCs. Subjects who had been exposed to COVID-19, were actively infected with it, or had recovered from it provided the deeply sampled blood TCRbeta repertoires that made up the dataset. The repertoires were released in a freely available public database meant as a resource for research on the immune response to SARS-CoV-2. The samples were drawn from two sources: the first 160 participants of the ongoing ImmuneRACE study, and 1,200 or so subjects contributed by 6 global collaborators. Nearly every sample came with metadata listing a de-identified subject ID, COVID-19 status, age in years and sex. Where available, HLA class I and class II types were obtained from metadata supplied by the sample provider rather than from assay-based typing.

TCRbeta CDR3 regions were amplified from genomic DNA by means of the immunoSEQ Assay, a bias-controlled multiplex PCR. For the original study's pipeline: The number of nucleated cells in each sample was estimated from the amplification of reference gene primers within the assay. Sequence reads were collapsed and filtered to measure the absolute abundance of every unique TCRbeta CDR3 rearrangement. For each sample, productive Simpson clonality was calculated by taking the square root of Simpson's diversity index across productive rearrangements. Held by TCRdb, this immuneACCESS table contains in-frame sequences only and omits some clones. Under half of the omission traces to an unresolved V gene where checked; the cause of the rest is unknown. V, J and clone size reflect that table, while D and trimming were determined from the DNA. The table for this sample lists about 160,000 clones; 70% to 85% of them were counted only once. The leading ten clones occupy about 20% of the sample.

CDR1 and CDR2, looked up from the germline V gene, are SGDLS and YYNGEE. The junction shows trimming of 0 bases on V and 2 bases on J, plus 15 bases between the germline ends. The CDR3 covers 16 residues, taking in both the cysteine and the phenylalanine. The only DNA kept is the CDR3, 48 bases in frame from the first base. The collaborating institutions used their own protocols to collect whole blood in K2EDTA tubes. Collaborator samples were shipped for TCRbeta analysis as frozen whole blood, isolated PBMCs, or DNA extracted from either sample type. General findings and caveats noted by the study authors: Clinical and demographic metadata were provided uncurated, with the amount varying by source and participant.

This clonotype originated in a woman over 75 with acute or convalescent COVID-19. Sequencing input: peripheral blood. The sequence joins TRBV9 to TRBJ2-7; the D gene remains uncertain. The DNA reads as follows: TGTGCCAGCAGCGTAGCTGGGTCAGCGCGTACCTACGAGCAGTACTTC. Translated, it reads CASSVAGSARTYEQYF. The reference TRBV9 and TRBJ2-7 proteins fill in what lies around the CDR3, so the full variable domain reads DSGVTQTPKHLITATGQRVTLRCSPRSGDLSVYWYQQSLDQGLQFLIQYYNGEERAKGNILERFSAQQFPDLHSELNLSSLELGDSALYFCASSVAGSARTYEQYFGPGTRLTVT.